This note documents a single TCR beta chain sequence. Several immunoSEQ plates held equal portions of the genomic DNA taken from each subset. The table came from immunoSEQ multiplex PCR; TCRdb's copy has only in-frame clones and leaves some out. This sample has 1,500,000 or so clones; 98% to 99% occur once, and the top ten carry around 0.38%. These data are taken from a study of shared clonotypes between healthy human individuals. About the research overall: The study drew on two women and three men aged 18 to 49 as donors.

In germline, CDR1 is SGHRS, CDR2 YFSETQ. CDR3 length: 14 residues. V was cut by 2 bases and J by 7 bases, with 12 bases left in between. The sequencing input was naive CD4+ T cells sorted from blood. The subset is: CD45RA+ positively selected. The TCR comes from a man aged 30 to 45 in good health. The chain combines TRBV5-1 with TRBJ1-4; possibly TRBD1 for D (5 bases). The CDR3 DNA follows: TGCGCCAGCAGCTTCGGGGGGTCAACTGAAAAACTGTTTTTT. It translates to CASSFGGSTEKLFF.